These 9 T cell receptor beta chains share one sample of origin, sequenced in a study of blood T cell repertoires in COVID-19. Produced via immunoSEQ multiplex PCR; TCRdb's table is partial and in-frame only. This table has around 46,000 clones, 70% to 90% appearing once. Sequenced: peripheral blood. The source is a woman aged 80 or over with COVID-19, enrolled during active disease.

The rearrangement joins TRBV19 to TRBJ1-2; 8 nucleotides align to TRBD1. The CDR3 is 13 amino acids. The germline V gene has CDR1 LNHDA and CDR2 SQIVND (reference sequence). With V trimmed by 4 bases and J by 8 bases, 6 bases remained unmatched. The CDR3 nucleotides read TGTGCCAGTAGTACCACTGCAGGGGGCGGCTACACCTTC. It encodes CASSTTAGGGYTF.

The table lists this clone with a count of one. The chain links TRBV7-2 to TRBJ1-2, with D perhaps TRBD1 (5 bases). V was clipped by 5 bases and J by 8 bases, with 27 bases between them. The CDR3 sequence is 17 residues long. The germline gives CDR1 SGHTA, CDR2 FQGNSA. DNA for the CDR3: TGTGCCAGCAGCCCCGAGCCAGGGCAGACGGGAGCGGGGGGCTACACCTTC. Amino acid sequence: CASSPEPGQTGAGGYTF.

The chain is built from TRBV19 and TRBJ2-6; 9 positions agree with TRBD2. The V segment lost 0 bases and the J segment 0 bases; nucleotides outside the gene matches: 15. CDR3 size: 22 residues. CDR1 is LNHDA and CDR2 is SQIVND in the germline V gene (reference sequence). The CDR3, as DNA: TGTGCCAGTAGTATAGAGATCGACCTTGCGGGGGGGCACCGCTCTGGGGCCAACGTCCTGACTTTC. The encoded protein is CASSIEIDLAGGHRSGANVLTF.

The rearrangement joins TRBV6-2 or TRBV6-3 to TRBJ1-1; 9 bases match TRBD1. J was trimmed by 3 bases and V by 4 bases; bases with no gene match: 9. The CDR3 has 16 amino acids. The V gene's germline CDR1 is MNHEY and CDR2 SVGEGT. The DNA for the CDR3 is TGTGCCAGCAGTTCAACCGGGACAGGGCTCTACACTGAAGCTTTCTTT. It yields the protein CASSSTGTGLYTEAFF.

The chain is built from TRBV12-3 or TRBV12-4 and TRBJ2-7, with 7 bases lining up with TRBD1. The CDR3 loop spans 13 amino acids. V was clipped by 5 bases and J by 0 bases; unmatched bases: 1. This chain's CDR3 is CASSRDSSYEQYF. CDR3 sequence (DNA): TGTGCCAGCAGTCGGGACAGCTCCTACGAGCAGTACTTC.

This clone was picked up a small number of times. The chain links TRBV5-4 to TRBJ1-5; D might be TRBD1 (6 bases). Trimming removed 1 base from V and 4 bases from J, with 15 bases in between. This CDR3 has 16 amino acids. Germline CDR1 is SGHNT and CDR2 is YYREEE (reference sequence). CDR3: CASSLWAGAGNQPQHF. The CDR3 nucleotides are TGTGCCAGCAGCTTGTGGGCAGGGGCGGGTAATCAGCCCCAGCATTTT.

This chain connects TRBV5-4 to TRBJ2-5; 11 bases match TRBD1. Per germline, CDR1 SGHNT and CDR2 YYREEE (reference sequence). The CDR3 totals 15 residues. Losses at the gene ends were 4 bases for V and 5 bases for J; bases not matched to a gene: 7. Here the CDR3 DNA reads TGTGCCAGCAGCCGGACAGGGGGCGCGGGGGAGACCCAGTACTTC. It codes for CASSRTGGAGETQYF.

This chain joins TRBV5-4 and TRBJ2-3; 16 positions agree with TRBD2. This CDR3 is 16 amino acids long. Per germline, CDR1 SGHNT and CDR2 YYREEE (reference sequence). V was pared by 4 bases and J by 5 bases, with 4 bases of the junction left unmatched. The CDR3 nucleotides are TGTGCCAGCAGCACGGGACTAGCGGGGGGGCAAGATACGCAGTATTTT. Translation: CASSTGLAGGQDTQYF.

In this sample, this clone turned up once. Written as DNA, the CDR3 is TGTGCCAGCAGCTTACACAGGGCCCCTTACGAGCAGTACTTC. Translated, it gives CASSLHRAPYEQYF. The rearrangement joins TRBV13 to TRBJ2-7, with D tentatively TRBD1 (6 bases). Germline CDR1 is PRHDT and CDR2 is FYEKMQ (reference sequence). CDR3 length: 14 residues. Trimming removed 2 bases at V and 4 bases at J, with 12 bases between.